The sequence of this T cell receptor beta chain was determined in a study of T cell responses to AZD1222 COVID-19 vaccine (dated by TCRdb to about 2021). With regard to the full study: AZD1222 recipients with second doses at about 4 weeks or about 12 weeks were pooled, because spike-specific TCR depth and breadth did not differ between schedules. A total of 230 to 250 trial participants underwent TCR sequencing, of whom approximately 210 received two doses of AZD1222 and about 26 received two doses of the MenACWY control vaccine. Enrollment into the trials was organized by age into subgroups of 18-55, 56-69 and 70-plus years, and those subgroups contained approximately 160, 26 and 62 TCR-sequenced participants, respectively. General study outcomes and caveats: After two AZD1222 doses, spike-specific TCR breadth and depth were significantly higher than at day 0 and than in MenACWY recipients. Nearly half of unique spike-specific TCRs reportedly recognized epitopes outside regions mutated in the B.1.351 and B.1.1.7 variants. Because no day 14 peak-response samples were available, repertoires were characterized only after the peak T cell response. The whole spike protein was spanned by vaccine-associated CD4 TCRs, and dominant responses were seen in regions 160-218 and 743-854. In the small 56-69-year group, the increase in depth fell short of significance, most likely because of low power. Most participants were white British and females outnumbered males, and the authors suggested that clonal diversity may have been underestimated. Conclusions about previously exposed vaccinees are limited, since just five or six AZD1222 recipients were seropositive for SARS-CoV-2 at baseline.

The sample's time point label, in plain terms: baseline before first vaccination. Vaccinee samples were obtained from the UK trials COV001 and COV002, which included a single-blind randomized controlled phase 2/3 trial of AZD1222 (ChAdOx1 nCoV-19) in healthy adults. For TCRbeta chain sequencing, PBMC samples from trial participants were taken at day 0 and at day 28 after the second dose. V drops 0 bases and J drops 4 bases, leaving 12 bases in between. CDR3 length: 14 amino acids, cysteine to phenylalanine. The DNA shown is the 42-base CDR3, in frame from base 1. Taken from the germline V gene (reference sequence), the CDR1 and CDR2 loops are GTSNPN and SVGIG. The CDR3 regions of human TCRbeta chains were analyzed by immunosequencing. On the study's bioinformatics: Repertoire TCRs were checked for matches against a reference library of SARS-CoV-2-specific TCRs that had been generated using the MIRA antigen-specificity platform. Breadth was defined as the fraction of unique TCRs that were SARS-CoV-2-associated. Depth was defined as the fraction of total T cells that were SARS-CoV-2-associated. Using the MIRA data, each spike-specific TCR was assigned both to the spike region to which the TCR was reactive and to a CD4 or CD8 class. Log10-transformed breadth and depth values were compared by one-way ANOVA with Sidak's multiple comparisons tests. As stored in TCRdb, this immuneACCESS dataset retains in-frame rearrangements with V and J assigned. A fraction of the clones does not appear; measured against another copy, unresolved V genes explain less than half of the discrepancy, and the remainder lacks a known reason. That table is the source of V, J and clone size, and D and trimming were worked out from the DNA. The sample table records more than 90,000 clones; roughly 84% of these occur just once. The ten most abundant clones make up 16% of the sample.

A note on this clone: Its cognate antigen has yet to be identified. Base qualities are missing; no much larger clone stands one base away.

The TCR sequence derives from an adult in good health. The rearranged segments are TRBV30 and TRBJ1-2, with the D gene not clear enough to name. Here the sequenced sample was peripheral blood, taken on day 0 of AZD1222 vaccination. The sequenced DNA is TGTGCCTGGAGTGTAGCCGGCGGACTCTATGGCTACACCTTC. Its translation is CAWSVAGGLYGYTF.